A selection of T cell receptor beta chains follows, all from one sample in a study of blood T cells in healthy people across ages. TCRdb recomputed calls from the 5' RACE reads with MiXCR, one row per CDR3 protein. The table includes 1.5 million to 2 million distinct CDR3 sequences, approximately 28% detected once. The sequencing input was blood. The source is a woman aged 30 to 39 in good health. Both conserved end residues are part of each CDR3. The D gene is left open where the match is weak. Clone size is given for some rows only: seen once, a few or many times, or a class if the clone is expanded.

J	V	D	size	DNA	CDR3
TRBJ1-6	TRBV2	.	.	TGTGCCAGCAGTGATGTCCCGGGACATTATTCACCCCTCCACTTT	CASSDVPGHYSPLHF
TRBJ2-4	TRBV7-3	.	.	TGTGCCAGCAGCTCGGCCGGGACGACCTCCTACAATGAGCAGTACTTC	CASSSAGTTSYNEQYF
TRBJ1-1	TRBV5-1	.	.	TGCGCCAGCAGCTTGGGTCTATTTAACACTGAAGCTTTCTTT	CASSLGLFNTEAFF
TRBJ1-1	TRBV27	.	few	TGTGCCAGCAGTTTTACGGGATCCGCTGAAGCTTTCTTT	CASSFTGSAEAFF
TRBJ2-7	TRBV5-1	.	few	TGCGCCAGCAGAAGGGACTTCGGAGCCTACGAGCAGTACTTC	CASRRDFGAYEQYF
TRBJ1-2	TRBV20-1	TRBD1	few	TGCAGTGTCCTGGACAGGGGCGGCTATGGCTACACCTTC	CSVLDRGGYGYTF
TRBJ2-7	TRBV27	TRBD1	.	TGTGCCAGCACTTACTCAGGGGGCCTGGCGCACGAGCAGTACTTC	CASTYSGGLAHEQYF
TRBJ2-1	TRBV12-3/TRBV12-4	.	many	TGTGCCAGCGGTCTCGGAAGGAGCGGGTACAATGAGCAGTTCTTC	CASGLGRSGYNEQFF
TRBJ2-1	TRBV27	.	.	TGTGCCAGCAGTTTAGAACAGTCCGAAGGGTATGAGCAGTTCTTC	CASSLEQSEGYEQFF
TRBJ2-5	TRBV5-1	TRBD2	.	TGCGCCAGCAGCTTGGCAACTAGCGGGAACGGCAATGAGCAGTACTTC	CASSLATSGNGNEQYF
TRBJ2-5	TRBV7-2	.	.	TGTGCCAGCAGTCGACTGTCATCCAATGAGCAGTACTTC	CASSRLSSNEQYF
TRBJ1-6	TRBV28	.	.	TGTGCCAGCGTTTCCGGGGGGTCACCCCTCCACTTT	CASVSGGSPLHF
TRBJ1-1	TRBV12-3/TRBV12-4	TRBD1	.	TGTGCCAGCAGTTGGGACAGGGCGAGGAGGGGCACTGAAGCTTTCTTT	CASSWDRARRGTEAFF
TRBJ2-1	TRBV6-5	.	few	TGTGCCAGCAGCCGCCGGGACTCTGGGAATGAGCAGTTCTTC	CASSRRDSGNEQFF
TRBJ1-5	TRBV5-5	.	.	TGTGCCAGCAGCGGACGGGGCAGGGAAATTCAGCCCCAGCATTTT	CASSGRGREIQPQHF
TRBJ2-5	TRBV30	.	.	TGTGCCTGGACCTTTAAAAGGGTAGAGACCCAGTACTTC	CAWTFKRVETQYF
TRBJ2-5	TRBV10-3	.	.	TGTGCCATCAGTGAGGGGGGGCGCAAGATTCGGGAGACCCAGTACTTC	CAISEGGRKIRETQYF
TRBJ1-1	TRBV12-3/TRBV12-4	.	.	TGTGCCAGCAGTTCATGGCCGAACACTGAAGCTTTCTTT	CASSSWPNTEAFF
TRBJ2-2	TRBV7-9	.	once	TGTGCCAGCAGCCCAATGTTCACCGGGGAGCTGTTTTTT	CASSPMFTGELFF
TRBJ2-1	TRBV24-1	.	many	TGTGCCACCAGTGACCCAGACGCCGTCGACAATGAGCAGTTCTTC	CATSDPDAVDNEQFF
TRBJ2-3	TRBV6-1	.	.	TGTGCCAGCGTGATTGTCCCCACAGATACGCAGTATTTT	CASVIVPTDTQYF
TRBJ1-1	TRBV3-1	.	.	TGTGCCAGCAGCCCCGGTCGGGGGCGGGGTATGAACACTGAAGCTTTCTTT	CASSPGRGRGMNTEAFF
TRBJ2-1	TRBV20-1	TRBD2	few	TGCAGTGCTAGAGCGGCGGGAGTGCGTATTAACTATGAGCAGTTCTTC	CSARAAGVRINYEQFF
TRBJ2-7	TRBV7-7	TRBD1	many	TGTGCCAGCAGCGGACAGGGGTCCAGCGAGCAGTACTTC	CASSGQGSSEQYF
TRBJ2-1	TRBV20-1	TRBD1	.	TGCAGTGCTCCCCGGGACAGTGCCTACAATGAGCAGTTCTTC	CSAPRDSAYNEQFF
TRBJ2-3	TRBV30	.	.	TGTGCCTGGAGTGTATCCGGCAGGGGACGGTCGATAGATACGCAGTATTTT	CAWSVSGRGRSIDTQYF
TRBJ2-1	TRBV5-1	.	.	TGCGCCAGCAGCTTGGGCCCTGGGCGGGCAGCAACCTACAATGAGCAGTTCTTC	CASSLGPGRAATYNEQFF
TRBJ2-1	TRBV7-6	.	few	TGTGCCAGCAGCTTAGCGGCGGGGGCGCTAAATGAGCAGTTCTTC	CASSLAAGALNEQFF
TRBJ2-1	TRBV7-2	.	few	TGTGCCAGCAGCTTAGCGGCAGGGAACAACAATGAGCAGTTCTTC	CASSLAAGNNNEQFF